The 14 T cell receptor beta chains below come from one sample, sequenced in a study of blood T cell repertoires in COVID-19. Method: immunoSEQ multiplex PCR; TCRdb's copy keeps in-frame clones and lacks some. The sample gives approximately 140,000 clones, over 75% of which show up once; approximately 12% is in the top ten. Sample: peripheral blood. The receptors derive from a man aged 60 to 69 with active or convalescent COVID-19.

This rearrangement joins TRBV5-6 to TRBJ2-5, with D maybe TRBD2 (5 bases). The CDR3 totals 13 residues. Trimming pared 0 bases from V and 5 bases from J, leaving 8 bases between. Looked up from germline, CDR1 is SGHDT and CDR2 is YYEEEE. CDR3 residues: CASSLAGLETQYF. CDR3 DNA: TGTGCCAGCAGCTTGGCCGGACTGGAGACCCAGTACTTC.

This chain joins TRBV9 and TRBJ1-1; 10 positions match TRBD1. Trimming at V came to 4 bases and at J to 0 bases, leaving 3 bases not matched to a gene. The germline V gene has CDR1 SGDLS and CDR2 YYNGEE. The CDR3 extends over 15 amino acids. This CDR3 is CASSKGQGMNTEAFF. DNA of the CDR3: TGTGCCAGCAGCAAGGGACAGGGGATGAACACTGAAGCTTTCTTT.

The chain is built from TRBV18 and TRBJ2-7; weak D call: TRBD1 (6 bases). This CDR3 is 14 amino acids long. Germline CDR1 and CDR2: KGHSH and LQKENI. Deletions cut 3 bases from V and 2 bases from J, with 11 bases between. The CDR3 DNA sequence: TGTGCCAGCTCACCCCCAGGGACAACCTACGAGCAGTACTTC. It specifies CASSPPGTTYEQYF. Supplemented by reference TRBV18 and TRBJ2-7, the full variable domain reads NAGVMQNPRHLVRRRGQEARLRCSPMKGHSHVYWYRQLPEEGLKFMVYLQKENIIDESGMPKERFSAEFPKEGPSILRIQQVVRGDSAAYFCASSPPGTTYEQYFGPGTRLTVT.

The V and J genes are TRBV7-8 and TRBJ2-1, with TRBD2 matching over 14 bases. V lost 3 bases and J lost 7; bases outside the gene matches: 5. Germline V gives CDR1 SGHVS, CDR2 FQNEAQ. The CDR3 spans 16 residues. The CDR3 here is CASSLTTSGRANEQFF. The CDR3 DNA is TGTGCCAGCAGCTTGACGACTAGCGGGAGGGCAAATGAGCAGTTCTTC.

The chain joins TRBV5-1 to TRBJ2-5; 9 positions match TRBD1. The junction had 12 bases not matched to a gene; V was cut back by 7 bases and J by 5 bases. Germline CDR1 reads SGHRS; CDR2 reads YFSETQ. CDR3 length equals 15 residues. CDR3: CASRRGTGLLETQYF. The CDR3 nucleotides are TGCGCCAGCCGGCGCGGGACAGGGTTATTGGAGACCCAGTACTTC. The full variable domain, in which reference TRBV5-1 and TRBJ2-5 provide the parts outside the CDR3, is KAGVTQTPRYLIKTRGQQVTLSCSPISGHRSVSWYQQTPGQGLQFLFEYFSETQRNKGNFPGRFSGRQFSNSRSEMNVSTLELGDSALYLCASRRGTGLLETQYFGPGTRLLVL.

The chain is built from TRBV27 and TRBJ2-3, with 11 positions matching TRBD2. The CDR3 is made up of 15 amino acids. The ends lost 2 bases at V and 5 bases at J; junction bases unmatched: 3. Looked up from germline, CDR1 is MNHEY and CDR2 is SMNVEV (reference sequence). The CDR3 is CASSLLAGGGDTQYF. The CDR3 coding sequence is TGTGCCAGCAGTTTACTAGCGGGAGGCGGAGATACGCAGTATTTT.

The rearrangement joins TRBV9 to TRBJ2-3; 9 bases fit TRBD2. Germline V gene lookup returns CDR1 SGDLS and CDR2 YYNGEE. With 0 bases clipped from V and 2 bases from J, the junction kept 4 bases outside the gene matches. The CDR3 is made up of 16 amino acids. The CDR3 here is CASSVETSGSTDTQYF. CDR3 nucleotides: TGTGCCAGCAGCGTAGAGACTAGCGGATCCACAGATACGCAGTATTTT.

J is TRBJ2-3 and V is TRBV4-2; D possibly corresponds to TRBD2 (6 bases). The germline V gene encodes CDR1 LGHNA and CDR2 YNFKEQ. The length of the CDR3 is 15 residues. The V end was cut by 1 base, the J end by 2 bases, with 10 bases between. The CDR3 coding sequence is TGTGCCAGCAGCCAAGGTAGCGGTATCACAGATACGCAGTATTTT. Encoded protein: CASSQGSGITDTQYF.

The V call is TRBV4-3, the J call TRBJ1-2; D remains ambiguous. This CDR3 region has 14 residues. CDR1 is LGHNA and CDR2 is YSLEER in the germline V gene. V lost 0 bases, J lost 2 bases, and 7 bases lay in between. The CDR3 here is CASSQDYRNYGYTF. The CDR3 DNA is TGCGCCAGCAGCCAAGATTACAGAAACTATGGCTACACCTTC.

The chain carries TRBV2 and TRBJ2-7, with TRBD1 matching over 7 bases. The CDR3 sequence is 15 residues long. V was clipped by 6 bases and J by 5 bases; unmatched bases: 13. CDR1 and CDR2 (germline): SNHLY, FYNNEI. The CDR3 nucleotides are TGTGCCAGCAGCCCTAGACAGGGACAAGAGAACGAGCAGTACTTC. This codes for CASSPRQGQENEQYF.

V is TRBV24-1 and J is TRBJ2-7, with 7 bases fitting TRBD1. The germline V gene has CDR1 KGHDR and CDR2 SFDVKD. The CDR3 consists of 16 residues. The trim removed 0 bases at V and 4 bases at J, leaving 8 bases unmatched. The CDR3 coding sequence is TGTGCCACCAGTGATTTGCGACAGGGACCCCCTTACGAGCAGTACTTC. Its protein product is CATSDLRQGPPYEQYF.

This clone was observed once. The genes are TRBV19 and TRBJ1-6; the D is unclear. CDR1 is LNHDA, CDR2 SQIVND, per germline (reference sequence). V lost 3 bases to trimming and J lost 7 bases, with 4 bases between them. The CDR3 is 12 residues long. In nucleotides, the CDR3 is TGTGCCAGTAGTATCAGGAATTCACCCCTCCACTTT. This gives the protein CASSIRNSPLHF.

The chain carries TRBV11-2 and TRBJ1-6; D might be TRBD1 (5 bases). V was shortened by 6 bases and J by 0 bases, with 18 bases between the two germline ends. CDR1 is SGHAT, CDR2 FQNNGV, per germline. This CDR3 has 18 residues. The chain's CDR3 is CASRSQGRESSYNSPLHF. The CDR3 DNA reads TGTGCCAGCAGGTCGCAGGGAAGGGAAAGCTCCTATAATTCACCCCTCCACTTT.

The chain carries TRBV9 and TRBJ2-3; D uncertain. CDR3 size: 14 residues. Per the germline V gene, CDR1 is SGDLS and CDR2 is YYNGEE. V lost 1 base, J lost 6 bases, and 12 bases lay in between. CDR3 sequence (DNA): TGTGCCAGCAGCGTATACAGCCGAAGGGATACGCAGTATTTT. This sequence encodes CASSVYSRRDTQYF.